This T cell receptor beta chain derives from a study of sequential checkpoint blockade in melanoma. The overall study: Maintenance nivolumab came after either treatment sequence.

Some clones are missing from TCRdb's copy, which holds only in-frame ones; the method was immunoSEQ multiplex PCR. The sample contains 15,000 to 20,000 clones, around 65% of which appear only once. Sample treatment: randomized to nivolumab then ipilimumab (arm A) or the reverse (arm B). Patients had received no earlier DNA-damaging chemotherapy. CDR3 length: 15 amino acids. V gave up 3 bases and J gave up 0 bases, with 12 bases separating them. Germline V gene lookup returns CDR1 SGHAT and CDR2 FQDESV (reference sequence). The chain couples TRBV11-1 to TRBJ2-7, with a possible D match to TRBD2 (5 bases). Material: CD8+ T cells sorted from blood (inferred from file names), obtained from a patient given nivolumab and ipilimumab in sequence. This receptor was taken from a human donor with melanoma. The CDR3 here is CASSFREGSSYEQYF. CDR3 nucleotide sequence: TGTGCCAGCAGCTTTCGTGAGGGAAGCTCCTACGAGCAGTACTTC.